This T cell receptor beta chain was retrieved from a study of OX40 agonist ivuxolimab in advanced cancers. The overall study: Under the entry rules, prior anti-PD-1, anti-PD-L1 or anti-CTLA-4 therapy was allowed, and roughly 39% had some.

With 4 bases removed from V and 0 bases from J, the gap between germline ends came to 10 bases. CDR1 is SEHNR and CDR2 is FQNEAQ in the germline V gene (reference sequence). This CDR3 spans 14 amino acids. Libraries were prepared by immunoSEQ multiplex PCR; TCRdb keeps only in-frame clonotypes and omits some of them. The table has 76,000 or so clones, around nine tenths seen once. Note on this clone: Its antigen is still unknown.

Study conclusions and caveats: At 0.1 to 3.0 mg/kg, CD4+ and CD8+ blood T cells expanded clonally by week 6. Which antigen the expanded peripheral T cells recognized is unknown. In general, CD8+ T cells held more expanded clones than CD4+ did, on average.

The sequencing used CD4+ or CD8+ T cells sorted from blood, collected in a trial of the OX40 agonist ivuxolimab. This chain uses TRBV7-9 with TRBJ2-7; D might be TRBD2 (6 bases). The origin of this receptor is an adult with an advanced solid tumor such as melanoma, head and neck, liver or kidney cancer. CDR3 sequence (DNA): TGTGCCAGCAGCTCGGGACTCCTCTCCTACGAGCAGTACTTC. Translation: CASSSGLLSYEQYF.